This T cell receptor (beta chain) stems from a study of cytomegalovirus exposure and HLA in healthy donors. Study results and limitations: Subsequent analysis revealed that first-cohort TCR clusters tended to co-occur in the roughly 120 validation repertoires.

TCRdb's table, derived via immunoSEQ multiplex PCR, lists solely in-frame clones and lacks some. The table lists 50,000 or so clones, just under 95% of them singletons. This CDR3 region has 13 residues. Germline V lookup: CDR1 MNHNS, CDR2 SASEGT. The ends were cut back, 3 bases at V and 3 bases at J, with 6 bases in the middle. As for this clone: Its target is not known.

Sequenced material: PBMCs. The chain employs TRBV6-1 and TRBJ1-5, with D tentatively TRBD1 (5 bases). The sequence was obtained from a man between 18 and 35 years old in good health and CMV-seronegative. The CDR3 protein is CASSDRDNQPQHF. CDR3 in DNA: TGTGCCAGCAGTGACAGGGACAATCAGCCCCAGCATTTT.